The T cell receptor beta chain under discussion was sequenced for a study of graft-versus-host responses after intestinal transplantation (dated by TCRdb to about 2021). As for the study more broadly: The transplants that recipients got were multivisceral, liver-intestinal, or isolated intestinal. All recipients received anti-thymocyte globulin induction followed by maintenance tacrolimus and steroids for three to four years. After intestinal transplantation, graft-versus-host and host-versus-graft alloreactive T cell clones in the graft, circulation and bone marrow were tracked using bulk TCR-beta CDR3 sequencing. To identify alloreactive clones, pre-transplant mixed lymphocyte reaction products were sequenced and compared with unstimulated pre-transplant donor and recipient T cells. The cohort enrolled 24 intestinal transplant recipients, one of whom was a retransplant, and 3 patients without pretransplant specimens were excluded. A peak of at least 4% donor T cells among recipient peripheral blood mononuclear cells was the definition used for donor T cell macrochimerism. Rather than being sequenced by the commercial service, samples from three later patients were sequenced in-house on an Illumina MiSeq and processed with MiXCR. On the study overall, not on this receptor specifically: Patients with donor T cell macrochimerism had high GvH to HvG T cell clonal ratios in their allografts. Early after transplant, declines in HvG clones were associated with peak levels of circulating GvH clones. The relatively low number and heterogeneity of intestinal transplant patients limited the conclusions. GvH clones turned up in recipient bone marrow, with some appearing earlier in ileal mucosa or blood, a pattern consistent with an intestinal mucosal origin.

Libraries were prepared through the immunoSEQ multiplex PCR assay. For most patients, genomic DNA was isolated with the Qiagen DNeasy Blood and Tissue Kit and sent frozen to Adaptive Biotechnologies for TCR sequencing. For most patients, high-throughput TCR-beta CDR3 sequencing of genomic DNA was performed by Adaptive Biotechnologies. Concerning the study's data processing: TCR sequencing data were retrieved from Adaptive's ImmunoSEQ software for some 17 patients, whereas a few other patients were processed with MiXCR and VDJtools. To correct CD4 versus CD8 sorting errors, any sequence found in both subsets at a frequency ratio below 5:1 was removed. CDR3 nucleotide sequences shared between donor and recipient were removed because their origin could not be assigned. To count as alloreactive, a clone needed at least 2-fold expansion over unstimulated cells and a minimum CFSE-low frequency of 0.002% (template counts) or 0.001% (read counts). Clones detected in sequenced pre-transplant spleen, lymph node, or MLR CFSE-low populations of the donor or recipient were defined as mappable. Cumulative frequency of alloreactive clones was calculated as a percentage of all sequences weighted by copy number. TCRdb provides this immuneACCESS table in a form limited to in-frame rearrangements. Some clones are lacking; in checked studies, under half of them reflect an unresolved V gene, and why the rest are absent is not known. V and J calls and clone size are given by that table; D and trimming were obtained from the DNA. Here the sample has 100,000 to 110,000 clones; about 90% occur a single time. The ten largest clones take up 0.85% to 1% of the sample.

This specimen's time point label, per the study, means: cells obtained before transplantation from donor or recipient. CD3+CD4+ and CD3+CD8+ populations were FACS-sorted from unstimulated pre-transplant donor and recipient cells taken from spleen or lymph nodes. From cysteine to phenylalanine, the CDR3 is 16 amino acids long. Here the CDR3 DNA is all that survives: 48 bases in frame from base 1. Concerning this clone itself: Its antigen has not been determined. The sample holds no much larger clone one base away, and base qualities are not on file.

The chain is made from TRBV21-1 and TRBJ2-5; the table gives TRBD1 as D, unverified against the DNA. TRBV21-1 is classified as a pseudogene. The specimen comprised unstimulated CD4+ T cells sorted from spleen or lymph node cells, sampled before transplant. This TCR was recovered from a human donor who was the organ donor for an intestinal transplant. Here the CDR3 is given as CASLPSRDRGQETQYF. The sequence in DNA is TGTGCCAGCTTGCCCTCCCGGGACAGGGGGCAGGAGACCCAGTACTTC.